This section outlines one TCR beta chain sequence together with its context. This record belongs to a study of shared clonotypes between healthy human individuals. The data were produced by immunoSEQ multiplex PCR, yet TCRdb's version contains in-frame clones alone and is incomplete. Of 2 million to 2.5 million clones in the sample, over 85% were seen once. V was pared by 4 bases and J by 3 bases, with 10 bases of the junction left unmatched. CDR3 length: 16 residues. Looked up from germline, CDR1 is MNHNS and CDR2 is SASEGT. Sequencing input: naive CD4+ T cells from PBMCs. Specified subset: CD45RA+ positively selected. The receptor was derived from a man younger than 35 in good health. Some clones in this sample may be carry-over from other donors' samples. V and J are TRBV6-1 and TRBJ2-3; 7 bases map to TRBD2. The CDR3 sequence is CASSGLQRGWTDTQYF. The CDR3 region has the DNA TGTGCCAGCAGTGGACTACAGCGGGGTTGGACAGATACGCAGTATTTT.